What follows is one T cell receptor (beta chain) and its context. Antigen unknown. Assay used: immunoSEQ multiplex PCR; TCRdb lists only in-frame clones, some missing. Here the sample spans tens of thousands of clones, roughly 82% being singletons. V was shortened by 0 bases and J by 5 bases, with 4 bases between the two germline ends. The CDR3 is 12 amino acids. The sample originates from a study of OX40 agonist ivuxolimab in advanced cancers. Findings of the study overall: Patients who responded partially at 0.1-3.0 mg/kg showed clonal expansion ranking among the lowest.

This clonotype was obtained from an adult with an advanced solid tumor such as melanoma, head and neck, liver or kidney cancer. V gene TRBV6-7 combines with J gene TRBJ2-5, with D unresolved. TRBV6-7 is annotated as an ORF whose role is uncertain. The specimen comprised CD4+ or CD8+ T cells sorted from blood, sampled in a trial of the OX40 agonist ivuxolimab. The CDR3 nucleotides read TGTGCCAGCAGTTACTCAGGGGAGACCCAGTACTTC. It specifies CASSYSGETQYF.